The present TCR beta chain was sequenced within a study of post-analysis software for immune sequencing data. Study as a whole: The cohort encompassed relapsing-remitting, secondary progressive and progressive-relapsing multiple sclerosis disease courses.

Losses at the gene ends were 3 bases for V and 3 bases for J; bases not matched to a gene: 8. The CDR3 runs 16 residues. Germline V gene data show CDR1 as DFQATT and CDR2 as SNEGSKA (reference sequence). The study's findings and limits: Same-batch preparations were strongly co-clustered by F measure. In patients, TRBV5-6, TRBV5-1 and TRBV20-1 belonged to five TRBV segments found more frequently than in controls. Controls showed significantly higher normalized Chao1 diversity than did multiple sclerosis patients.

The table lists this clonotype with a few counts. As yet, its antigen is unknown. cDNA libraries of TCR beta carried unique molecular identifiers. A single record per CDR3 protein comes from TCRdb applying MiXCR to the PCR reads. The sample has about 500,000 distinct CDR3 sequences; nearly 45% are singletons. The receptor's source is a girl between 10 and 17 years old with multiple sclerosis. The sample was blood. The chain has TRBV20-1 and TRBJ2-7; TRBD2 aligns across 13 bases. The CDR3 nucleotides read TGCAGTGCTAGTGGCACTAGCGGGAGGGCCTACTACGAGCAGTACTTC. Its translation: CSASGTSGRAYYEQYF.